The 19 T cell receptor beta chains in this list originate from one sample, sequenced in a study of T cells in Graves' hyperthyroidism and ophthalmopathy. Regions amplified from RNA transcripts were the TCR beta CDR3 regions. The TCR CDR3 first-round RT-PCR relied on the HTBI primer set. TCRdb used MiXCR to reprocess the multiplex PCR reads, holding one entry per CDR3 protein. The data show about 290,000 distinct CDR3 sequences, with roughly 13% seen just once and 7.9% held by the top ten. The source material was blood. The origin of the receptors is a woman aged 40 to 55 with Graves' hyperthyroidism.

At least ten counts were recorded for this clonotype. This rearrangement joins TRBV25-1 to TRBJ1-1; D might be TRBD1 (5 bases). The CDR3 runs 13 residues. Germline loops: CDR1 MGHDK, CDR2 SYGVNS. Trimming cost V 4 bases and J 5 bases, with 11 bases left between them. In nucleotides, the CDR3 is TGTGCCAGCAGTGCGCCGGGGGGGACTGAAGCTTTCTTT. Encoded protein: CASSAPGGTEAFF.

This clonotype was recorded at least ten times. V gene TRBV15 combines with J gene TRBJ2-7; D not resolved. The germline V gene encodes CDR1 LNHNV and CDR2 YYDKDF (reference sequence). The V and J ends lost 0 bases and 0 bases respectively, with 9 bases between them. The CDR3 runs to 15 residues. The CDR3 coding sequence is TGTGCCACCAGCAGAGAAGTTCACATCTCCTACGAGCAGTACTTC. It translates to CATSREVHISYEQYF.

This clonotype has at least ten counts. This rearrangement joins TRBV28 to TRBJ2-1; 7 nucleotides match TRBD1. J gave up 6 bases and V 4 bases, and 15 bases lay outside the gene matches. Germline lookup yields CDR1 MDHEN and CDR2 SYDVKM. The CDR3 contains 17 residues. CDR3 residues: CASSSNRGPRSVNEQFF. CDR3 bases: TGTGCCAGCAGTTCTAACAGGGGCCCCCGGTCAGTCAATGAGCAGTTCTTC. Supplemented by reference TRBV28 and TRBJ2-1, the full variable domain reads DVKVTQSSRYLVKRTGEKVFLECVQDMDHENMFWYRQDPGLGLRLIYFSYDVKMKEKGDIPEGYSVSREKKERFSLILESASTNQTSMYLCASSSNRGPRSVNEQFFGPGTRLTVL.

This clonotype was detected a few times. The chain links TRBV18 to TRBJ2-1, with TRBD2 as a possible D gene (5 bases). The CDR3 covers 14 residues. V was clipped by 4 bases and J by 3 bases, with 10 bases between them. Germline assignment: CDR1 KGHSH and CDR2 LQKENI. The CDR3: CASSQNRDYNEQFF. The DNA of the CDR3 is TGTGCCAGCTCACAAAACCGGGACTACAATGAGCAGTTCTTC.

This chain links TRBV20-1 with TRBJ2-5; TRBD1 matches at 8 bases. With V trimmed by 3 bases and J by 5 bases, 8 bases remained unmatched. The CDR3 consists of 14 residues. Germline-derived CDR1 and CDR2 are DFQATT and SNEGSKA (reference sequence). CDR3 protein: CSASRQGADETQYF. In DNA, the CDR3 is TGCAGTGCTAGTAGGCAGGGGGCCGATGAGACCCAGTACTTC.

This clonotype was counted many times. V usage is TRBV6-1 and J usage is TRBJ1-2; 7 bases align to TRBD1. V dropped 9 bases and J dropped 6; count of bases not matched to a gene: 7. Germline assignment: CDR1 MNHNS and CDR2 SASEGT. CDR3 length: 12 amino acids. The CDR3 sequence is CASRFRGNGYTF. The CDR3 nucleotides are TGTGCCAGTCGCTTCAGGGGGAATGGCTACACCTTC.

This clonotype was recorded many times. The V and J genes are TRBV7-2 and TRBJ2-5, with D possibly TRBD1 on 5 matching bases. The CDR3 is 15 residues long. Germline loops: CDR1 SGHTA, CDR2 FQGNSA. V was trimmed by 6 bases and J by 5 bases, leaving 19 bases between them. CDR3 nucleotide sequence: TGTGCCAGCAGTCGCATGACCAGGGCTTCGGAGACCCAGTACTTC. It yields the protein CASSRMTRASETQYF.

Many counts were recorded for this clonotype. This sequence joins TRBV13 and TRBJ1-1; D not certain. The germline V and J ends were trimmed by 5 bases and 2 bases, with 9 bases remaining between them. The CDR3 consists of 13 residues. Germline V lookup: CDR1 PRHDT, CDR2 FYEKMQ (reference sequence). The CDR3 reads CASSKPSNTEAFF. In DNA form, the CDR3 reads TGTGCCAGCAGCAAACCTAGTAACACTGAAGCTTTCTTT.

This clonotype was recorded at least ten times. V is TRBV9 and J is TRBJ1-4; D not resolved. The germline V and J ends were trimmed by 0 bases and 8 bases, with 11 bases remaining between them. The CDR3 spans 14 residues. In germline, CDR1 is SGDLS, CDR2 YYNGEE. The CDR3 nucleotides read TGTGCCAGCAGCGTAGAAGGTACCGACGAAAAACTGTTTTTT. It yields the protein CASSVEGTDEKLFF.

The chain is built from TRBV6-2 or TRBV6-3 and TRBJ2-3, with D hard to call. This CDR3 region has 14 residues. Germline CDR1 and CDR2: MNHEY and SVGEGT. V was cut by 2 bases and J by 0 bases, with 6 bases left in between. The CDR3 loop is CASSYGASTDTQYF. The CDR3 DNA reads TGTGCCAGCAGTTACGGAGCTAGCACAGATACGCAGTATTTT.

V gene TRBV4-1 combines with J gene TRBJ2-1; maybe TRBD2 (5 bases). Looked up from germline, CDR1 is MGHRA and CDR2 is YSYEKL. The CDR3 length is 13 residues. V was pared by 4 bases and J by 7 bases, with 11 bases between. CDR3 in amino acids: CASSLGKLNEQFF. The CDR3 DNA sequence: TGCGCCAGCAGCCTCGGGAAACTTAATGAGCAGTTCTTC.

This clonotype was seen a few times. The chain couples TRBV6-1 to TRBJ2-1, with D tentatively TRBD1 (6 bases). V was shortened by 6 bases and J by 4 bases, with 19 bases between the two germline ends. The CDR3 sequence is 16 residues long. Per the germline V gene, CDR1 is MNHNS and CDR2 is SASEGT. The CDR3 loop reads CASSKAQGVLYNEQFF. CDR3 bases: TGTGCCAGCAGCAAAGCACAGGGCGTTCTATACAATGAGCAGTTCTTC.

This chain links TRBV19 with TRBJ1-5; 9 nucleotides agree with TRBD1. V dropped 5 bases and J dropped 2; count of bases not matched to a gene: 13. CDR1 and CDR2 (germline): LNHDA, SQIVND (reference sequence). The CDR3 totals 18 residues. The CDR3 sequence is CASSGGQGPLFGNQPQHF. For the CDR3, the DNA is TGTGCCAGTAGTGGGGGACAGGGTCCCCTATTTGGCAATCAGCCCCAGCATTTT. The whole variable domain, remainder taken from reference TRBV19 and TRBJ1-5, is DGGITQSPKYLFRKEGQNVTLSCEQNLNHDAMYWYRQDPGQGLRLIYYSQIVNDFQKGDIAEGYSVSREKKESFPLTVTSAQKNPTAFYLCASSGGQGPLFGNQPQHFGDGTRLSIL.

This clonotype showed up many times. The CDR3, as DNA: TGCAGTGCCCACGGGTCTAGCGGGACCCAGTACTTC. Amino acid sequence: CSAHGSSGTQYF. The V call is TRBV20-1, the J call TRBJ2-5; TRBD2 aligns across 7 bases. V dropped 6 bases and J dropped 7; count of bases not matched to a gene: 8. Germline CDR1 DFQATT, CDR2 SNEGSKA (reference sequence). The CDR3 covers 12 residues.

This clonotype was detected many times. This rearrangement joins TRBV15 to TRBJ1-2; D uncertain. This CDR3 contains 15 residues. Germline values: CDR1 LNHNV, CDR2 YYDKDF (reference sequence). Trimming took 8 bases from V and 0 from J, leaving 16 bases between them. In DNA, the CDR3 is TGTGCCACCCAGATCCGGGCAGACCCTAACTATGGCTACACCTTC. Its protein is CATQIRADPNYGYTF.

In this sample, this clonotype turned up many times. The J gene is TRBJ2-1, the V gene TRBV6-1, with TRBD2 as a possible D gene (5 bases). With 3 bases removed from V and 5 bases from J, the gap between germline ends came to 11 bases. The germline V gene has CDR1 MNHNS and CDR2 SASEGT. The CDR3 has 14 residues. As DNA, the CDR3 is TGTGCCAGCAGTGATTGGAGGAGAAACAATGAGCAGTTCTTC. Protein sequence: CASSDWRRNNEQFF.

This clonotype was recorded a few times. The chain employs TRBV5-5 and TRBJ2-3; D may be TRBD2 (6 bases). Trimming removed 0 bases from V and 7 bases from J, with 15 bases in between. This CDR3 contains 15 residues. CDR1 and CDR2 (germline): SGHKS, YYEKEE (reference sequence). The CDR3 loop is CASSLVEGQVYTQYF. CDR3 coding DNA: TGTGCCAGCAGCTTGGTGGAGGGCCAAGTGTATACGCAGTATTTT.

Comment on this clonotype: This clone may be a read error of a much larger clone one base away. This chain uses TRBV6-5 with TRBJ1-5; no definite D call. CDR1 MNHEY and CDR2 SVGAGI come from the germline V gene. CDR3 length equals 13 residues. For the CDR3, the DNA is TGTGCCAGCAATTACGATGGCAATCAGCCCCAGCATTTT. Amino acids: CASNYDGNQPQHF.

This clonotype was counted ten times or more. V usage is TRBV3-1 and J usage is TRBJ2-3; 7 nucleotides line up with TRBD2. Germline V gene sequence: CDR1 LGHDT, CDR2 YNNKEL (reference sequence). The CDR3 sequence is 15 residues long. V shed 4 bases, J shed 2 bases, and the junction held 6 bases outside the gene matches. CDR3 sequence reads: CASSRTSAPTDTQYF. The CDR3 DNA reads TGTGCCAGCAGCCGAACTAGCGCTCCCACAGATACGCAGTATTTT.